The 5 T cell receptor beta chains below were found in one sample sequenced in a study of radiotherapy plus CTLA-4 blockade in lung cancer. Generated by immunoSEQ multiplex PCR, the TCRdb table keeps only in-frame clones and is missing some. This repertoire shows approximately 85,000 clones, over 80% found once; its top ten account for about 14%. Source: peripheral blood, taken from a patient treated with radiotherapy plus ipilimumab. These receptors were collected from a human donor with non-small cell lung cancer that progressed on radiotherapy plus ipilimumab.

This chain uses TRBV6-5 with TRBJ1-3; D call uncertain. The germline gives CDR1 MNHEY, CDR2 SVGAGI. The CDR3 contains 14 residues. V lost 2 bases to trimming and J lost 4 bases, with 9 bases between them. CDR3 protein: CASSYVGDGNTIYF. The CDR3 DNA reads as TGTGCCAGCAGTTACGTGGGTGACGGAAACACCATATATTTT.

V gene TRBV2 combines with J gene TRBJ2-6, with D perhaps matching TRBD1 (5 bases). Per the germline V gene, CDR1 is SNHLY and CDR2 is FYNNEI. The CDR3 is 13 amino acids. Trimming shortened V by 8 bases and J by 13 bases, and 18 bases separated the two germline ends. CDR3 nucleotides: TGTGCCAGCGAGCCAGGGTCCGCCGGGGTCCTGACTTTC. The encoded protein is CASEPGSAGVLTF.

Concerning this clone itself: This sample includes further DNA sequences coding for the same CDR3. V gene TRBV5-6 combines with J gene TRBJ1-4; D is possibly TRBD1 (5 bases). Per germline, CDR1 SGHDT and CDR2 YYEEEE. The CDR3 is 15 residues long. Trimming took 2 bases from V and 3 from J, leaving 11 bases between them. The CDR3 loop reads CASSFRLGANEKLFF. The CDR3 DNA reads TGTGCCAGCAGCTTCCGATTGGGGGCTAATGAAAAACTGTTTTTT.

V usage is TRBV7-9 and J usage is TRBJ2-5, with 9 bases aligning to TRBD1. CDR3 length: 15 residues. V shed 4 bases, J shed 1 base, and the junction held 4 bases outside the gene matches. Germline CDR1 is SEHNR and CDR2 is FQNEAQ (reference sequence). The DNA for the CDR3 is TGTGCCAGCAGCTCTGGGGACAGGGCCCAAGAGACCCAGTACTTC. Translation: CASSSGDRAQETQYF.

J is TRBJ1-3 and V is TRBV7-6; no definite D call. Trimming stripped 0 bases from V and 0 bases from J, with 6 bases between. The CDR3 contains 15 residues. CDR1 and CDR2 from the germline V gene are SGHVS and FNYEAQ. The CDR3 spells CASSLAGPSGNTIYF. The CDR3 coding sequence is TGTGCCAGCAGCTTAGCAGGGCCCTCTGGAAACACCATATATTTT.